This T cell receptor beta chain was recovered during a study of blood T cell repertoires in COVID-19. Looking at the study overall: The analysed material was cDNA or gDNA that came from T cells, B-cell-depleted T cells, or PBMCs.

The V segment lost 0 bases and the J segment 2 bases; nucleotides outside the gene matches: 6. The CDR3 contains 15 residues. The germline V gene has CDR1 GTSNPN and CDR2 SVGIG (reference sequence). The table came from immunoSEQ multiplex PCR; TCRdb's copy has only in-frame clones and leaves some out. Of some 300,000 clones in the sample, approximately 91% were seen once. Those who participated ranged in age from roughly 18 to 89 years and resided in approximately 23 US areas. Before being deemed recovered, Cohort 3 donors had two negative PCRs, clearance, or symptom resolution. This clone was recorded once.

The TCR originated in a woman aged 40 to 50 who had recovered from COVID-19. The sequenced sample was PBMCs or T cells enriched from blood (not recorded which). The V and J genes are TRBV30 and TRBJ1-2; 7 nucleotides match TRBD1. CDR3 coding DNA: TGTGCCTGGAGTGTACTGACAGGGCGAAACTATGGCTACACCTTC. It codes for CAWSVLTGRNYGYTF.